A single sample gave rise to the 15 T cell receptor beta chains below, sequenced in a study of blood T cells in healthy people across ages. PCR was performed a second time for about 7 to 11 cycles using a sample-barcoded 5' primer and a J-beta primer mix. TCRdb reprocessed the 5' RACE reads with MiXCR, giving one entry per CDR3 protein. The sample contains 800,000 to 950,000 distinct CDR3 sequences, about 48% of which appear only once. The sequenced sample was blood. The source of these receptors is a man aged 25-45 years in good health.

The rearrangement joins TRBV7-2 to TRBJ2-7; D might be TRBD1 (5 bases). V was trimmed by 5 bases and J by 4 bases, leaving 12 bases between them. This CDR3 is 13 amino acids long. Per germline, CDR1 SGHTA and CDR2 FQGNSA. As DNA, the CDR3 is TGTGCCAGCAGCCCCAGGGAAAGTTACGAGCAGTACTTC. This sequence encodes CASSPRESYEQYF. Using reference TRBV7-2 and TRBJ2-7 for the parts outside the CDR3, the full variable domain is GAGVSQSPSNKVTEKGKDVELRCDPISGHTALYWYRQSLGQGLEFLIYFQGNSAPDKSGLPSDRFSAERTGGSVSTLTIQRTQQEDSAVYLCASSPRESYEQYFGPGTRLTVT.

The rearrangement links TRBV5-1 to TRBJ2-7; D perhaps matches TRBD2 (6 bases). V lost 1 base and J lost 6, with 17 bases in between. The CDR3 loop spans 15 amino acids. The germline V gene encodes CDR1 SGHRS and CDR2 YFSETQ. CDR3 sequence reads: CASSLPSSVPGEQYF. The CDR3 DNA reads TGCGCCAGCAGCTTGCCCTCTAGCGTCCCCGGCGAGCAGTACTTC.

This clonotype was found many times. This chain links TRBV6-5 with TRBJ2-2; 9 positions match TRBD2. Germline V lookup: CDR1 MNHEY, CDR2 SVGAGI. V lost 0 bases and J lost 5; bases outside the gene matches: 4. The CDR3 runs 16 residues. The CDR3 region is CASSYSGLAPTGELFF. The DNA for the CDR3 is TGTGCCAGCAGTTACTCTGGACTAGCGCCTACCGGGGAGCTGTTTTTT.

This clonotype was recorded once. The chain has TRBV29-1 and TRBJ2-1; 10 positions match TRBD1. The J call may be in error: the DNA end matches TRBJ2-7 better. The length of the CDR3 is 15 residues. Germline V gives CDR1 SQVTM, CDR2 ANQGSEA. The chain's CDR3 is CSGRQGANSYNEQYF. CDR3 DNA: TGCAGCGGTCGACAGGGGGCCAACTCCTACAATGAGCAGTACTTC.

The V and J genes are TRBV18 and TRBJ1-3, with no clear D. The germline V and J ends were trimmed by 4 bases and 2 bases, with 9 bases remaining between them. The CDR3 has 14 residues. Germline values: CDR1 KGHSH, CDR2 LQKENI. The CDR3 reads CASSQEQTGNTIYF. The CDR3 region has the DNA TGTGCCAGCTCACAAGAACAGACTGGAAACACCATATATTTT.

This clonotype was detected a few times. V and J are TRBV19 and TRBJ1-2, with TRBD1 identical over 8 bases. The CDR3 extends over 17 amino acids. Germline V gene data show CDR1 as LNHDA and CDR2 as SQIVND (reference sequence). The ends lost 7 bases at V and 1 base at J; junction bases unmatched: 14. The CDR3 DNA sequence: TGTGCCAGTACCCCGGACAGGGACGACCGACTTAACTATGGCTACACCTTC. Its protein is CASTPDRDDRLNYGYTF.

This rearrangement joins TRBV7-2 to TRBJ1-1; D call uncertain. This CDR3 has 13 residues. Germline values: CDR1 SGHTA, CDR2 FQGNSA. Deletions cut 4 bases from V and 3 bases from J, with 9 bases between. CDR3 region: CASSSQQDTEAFF. The CDR3 coding sequence is TGTGCCAGCAGCTCCCAGCAAGACACTGAAGCTTTCTTT.

J is TRBJ2-7 and V is TRBV27, with D possibly being TRBD1 (6 bases). Germline V CDR1 and CDR2: MNHEY, SMNVEV (reference sequence). The V gene lost 4 bases and the J gene lost 0 bases, with 13 bases spanning the gap. The CDR3 runs 15 residues. The CDR3 loop reads CASSSGQRLSYEQYF. In nucleotides, the CDR3 is TGTGCCAGCAGTTCAGGACAGAGACTCTCCTACGAGCAGTACTTC.

A remark on this clonotype: A much larger clonotype is one base distant, so this may be a read error. The CDR3 is CASSPPIGVGDTQYF. CDR3 bases: TGCGCCAGCAGCCCCCCTATCGGGGTAGGAGATACGCAGTATTTT. The chain joins TRBV5-1 to TRBJ2-3; maybe TRBD2 (5 bases). Trimming took off 4 bases at V and 5 bases at J, with 17 bases between the two ends. CDR1 is SGHRS, CDR2 YFSETQ, per germline. The CDR3 contains 15 residues.

V gene TRBV2 combines with J gene TRBJ1-4, with 7 bases aligning to TRBD1. The CDR3 is 14 residues long. Germline values: CDR1 SNHLY, CDR2 FYNNEI. Trimming at V came to 7 bases and at J to 3 bases, leaving 5 bases not matched to a gene. This CDR3 is CASTGQVSNEKLFF. DNA for the CDR3: TGTGCCAGCACCGGACAGGTGTCTAATGAAAAACTGTTTTTT.

This chain uses TRBV2 with TRBJ1-1; D might be TRBD1 (6 bases). This CDR3 is built from 14 residues. From germline, CDR1 is SNHLY and CDR2 FYNNEI. Trimming pared 7 bases from V and 1 base from J, leaving 13 bases between. In DNA form, the CDR3 reads TGTGCCAGCAATTCGGACAGACCGAACACTGAAGCTTTCTTT. This encodes CASNSDRPNTEAFF.

This clonotype was counted many times. The genes are TRBV5-1 and TRBJ2-3; D is unclear. Germline-derived CDR1 and CDR2 are SGHRS and YFSETQ. The length of the CDR3 is 14 residues. Trimming took 4 bases from V and 0 from J, leaving 9 bases between them. In nucleotides, the CDR3 is TGCGCCAGCAGCCTAGATCCTAGCACAGATACGCAGTATTTT. It translates to CASSLDPSTDTQYF.

This clonotype was seen more than once but under ten times. The chain carries TRBV6-2 or TRBV6-3 and TRBJ2-7; D may be TRBD1 (6 bases). This CDR3 contains 14 residues. Between the trimmed V and J ends, which lost 5 bases and 2 bases, there was a span of 13 bases. The germline gives CDR1 MNHEY, CDR2 SVGEGT. Here the CDR3 DNA reads TGTGCCAGCAGTAGAGGGGGTAACACCTACGAGCAGTACTTC. Amino acids: CASSRGGNTYEQYF.

At least ten counts were recorded for this clonotype. In nucleotides, the CDR3 is TGTGCCAGCTCCGCCGACAGGGGCGACTATGGCTACACCTTC. Protein product: CASSADRGDYGYTF. The rearrangement joins TRBV21-1 to TRBJ1-2; no check of the table's D call, TRBD1, against the DNA was made. TRBV21-1 is a recognized pseudogene. This CDR3 contains 14 residues.

CDR3 loop: CASSVLAGGAQETQYF. CDR3 sequence (DNA): TGTGCCAGCAGCGTATTGGCGGGGGGTGCCCAAGAGACCCAGTACTTC. This sequence joins TRBV9 and TRBJ2-5, with 8 bases aligning to TRBD2. Germline V lookup: CDR1 SGDLS, CDR2 YYNGEE. The CDR3 extends over 16 amino acids. Trimming removed 1 base from V and 1 base from J; junction bases left unmatched: 6. The variable domain in full, completed from reference TRBV9 and TRBJ2-5, reads DSGVTQTPKHLITATGQRVTLRCSPRSGDLSVYWYQQSLDQGLQFLIQYYNGEERAKGNILERFSAQQFPDLHSELNLSSLELGDSALYFCASSVLAGGAQETQYFGPGTRLLVL.